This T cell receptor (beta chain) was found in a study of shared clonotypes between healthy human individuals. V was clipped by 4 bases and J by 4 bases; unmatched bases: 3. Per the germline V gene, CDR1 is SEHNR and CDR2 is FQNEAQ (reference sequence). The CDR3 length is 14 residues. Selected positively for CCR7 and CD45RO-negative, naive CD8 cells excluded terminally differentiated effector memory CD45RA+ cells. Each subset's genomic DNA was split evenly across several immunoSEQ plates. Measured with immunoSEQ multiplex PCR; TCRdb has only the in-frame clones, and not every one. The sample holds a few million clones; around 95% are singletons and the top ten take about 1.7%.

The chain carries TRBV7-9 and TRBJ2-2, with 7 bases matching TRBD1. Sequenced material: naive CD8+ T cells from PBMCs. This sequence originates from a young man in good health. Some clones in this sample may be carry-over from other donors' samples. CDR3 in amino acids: CASSYSGGTGELFF. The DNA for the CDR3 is TGTGCCAGCAGCTATTCAGGGGGCACCGGGGAGCTGTTTTTT. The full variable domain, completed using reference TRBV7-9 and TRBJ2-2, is DTGVSQNPRHKITKRGQNVTFRCDPISEHNRLYWYRQTLGQGPEFLTYFQNEAQLEKSRLLSDRFSAERPKGSFSTLEIQRTEQGDSAMYLCASSYSGGTGELFFGEGSRLTVL.